This passage covers 3 T cell receptor beta chains from one sample sequenced in a study of control samples from healthy donors and cancer patients. Assay: immunoSEQ multiplex PCR; the TCRdb copy retains only in-frame clones and omits some. The sample has approximately 70,000 clones; about 89% are singletons. The sequenced material came from PBMCs. The receptors were sampled from a woman aged 50 to 60 with head and neck cancer.

This rearrangement joins TRBV5-1 to TRBJ2-4; D is unclear. The CDR3 contains 15 residues. Per germline, CDR1 SGHRS and CDR2 YFSETQ. Deletions cut 0 bases from V and 0 bases from J, with 7 bases between. CDR3 DNA: TGCGCCAGCAGCTTGGGCACTTTAGCCAAAAACATTCAGTACTTC. Translation gives CASSLGTLAKNIQYF.

The CDR3 sequence is CASSLRSSYNSPLHF. The CDR3 region has the DNA TGTGCCAGCAGCTTAAGGAGCTCCTATAATTCACCCCTCCACTTT. The chain is built from TRBV7-2 and TRBJ1-6; D is unclear. This CDR3 region has 15 residues. CDR1 is SGHTA, CDR2 FQGNSA, per germline. V lost 2 bases and J 0 bases, leaving 5 bases between the germline ends.

V and J are TRBV5-1 and TRBJ2-4; 10 nucleotides line up with TRBD1. V lost 0 bases to trimming and J lost 7 bases; unmatched junction nucleotides: 7. The germline V gene has CDR1 SGHRS and CDR2 YFSETQ. This CDR3 is 16 amino acids long. The CDR3 region is CASSLVAGDRGNIQYF. The CDR3 DNA reads TGCGCCAGCAGCTTGGTAGCCGGGGACAGGGGCAACATTCAGTACTTC.